This T cell receptor (beta chain) was identified during a study of regulatory T cells in long-lasting Graves disease. CDR1 is SEHNR and CDR2 is FQNEAQ in the germline V gene (reference sequence). Trimming took off 3 bases at V and 5 bases at J, with 4 bases between the two ends. The CDR3 is 12 residues long. Time point reported: persistent/refractory GD, antithyroid drugs over 5 years with positive TRAb. Researchers made the TCR library from RNA that was extracted from PBMCs. In each case, Graves' disease was diagnosed per American Thyroid Association guidelines. Study-level points and caveats: Persistent patients shared fewer than 3,500 public clonotypes among themselves. Newly diagnosed patients shared fewer, at under 1,000. Peripheral blood alone, not thyroid tissue, underwent study. There was favoring of TRBV28, TRBJ1-2 and TRBJ2-5 in persistent disease.

This clonotype was detected a few times. What it binds is unknown. Arm-PCR of CDR3 regions with iRepertoire HTBI primers generated TCR beta libraries. TCRdb recomputed calls from the multiplex PCR reads with MiXCR, one row per CDR3 protein. This sample has over 650,000 distinct CDR3 sequences, with 30% found just once. The sample here was peripheral blood mononuclear cells (PBMCs), taken when the disease was refractory, from a patient treated with antithyroid drugs. This TCR derives from a female donor with Graves disease. This sequence joins TRBV7-9 and TRBJ2-2; D ambiguous. The CDR3 here is CASSFKTGELFF. CDR3 DNA: TGTGCCAGCAGCTTTAAGACCGGGGAGCTGTTTTTT.